The text below deals with one TCR beta chain. The clone's antigen remains unknown. An approximately 2.5 ml peripheral blood sample was drawn into PAXgene tubes per donor and stored at -80°C. Total RNA was isolated from whole blood with the PAXgene blood miRNA kit on an automated QIAcube, without T cell sorting. Peripheral blood from monozygotic twin pairs, either concordant or discordant for inflammatory bowel disease, underwent deep TCRalpha and TCRbeta repertoire profiling that used unique molecular barcoding. Smoking habits were recorded for all twin pairs, and individuals were classified as current, former or never smokers. These data are taken from a study of monozygotic twins with inflammatory bowel disease (dated by TCRdb to about 2019). Describing the broader study: A total of 28 monozygotic twin pairs were included in the full study, comprising nine German pairs (four IBD-concordant, five IBD-discordant) and 19 IBD-discordant Danish pairs. Each individual had, on average, about 151 000 unique TCRalpha sequences and 181 000 unique TCRbeta sequences available for analysis. Disease-associated traits were sought mainly through comparisons between IBD patients and their genetically identical healthy co-twins within discordant pairs.

The protocol used for the library was 5' RACE. Preparation of each TCR library used approximately 4,000 ng of total RNA. For each sample, cDNA was synthesized in eight separate reactions using SMARTScribe reverse transcriptase. During cDNA synthesis, template switching was used to introduce unique molecular identifiers that contained a 6-nucleotide sample barcode. Two nested PCRs of about 17 and 10 cycles amplified the TCRalpha and TCRbeta cDNA, and bead purification followed each PCR. Before amplification, the cDNA was treated with uracil DNA-glycosylase and purified using the QIAquick PCR purification kit. The second PCR was the step at which Illumina TruSeq-compatible adapters and sample-specific barcodes were added. TapeStation and Qubit were used to check library quality and concentration, and 5 to 6.5 ng of each library went into the pool. Sequencing of the pooled libraries was done on an Illumina HiSeq2500 single-index Rapid Run using custom sequencing primers and 2 x 100 bp reads. Under the source paper's analysis protocol: MiGEC version 1.2.6 was used for UMI-based consensus assembly, which corrected PCR and sequencing errors. V(D)J alignment, clonotype assembly and CDR3 extraction were performed with MiXCR version 2.1.1. Gene usage, clonotype sharing and MAIT/NKT TCR abundance were normalised by analysing the top 1000, 10 000 and 20 000 clonotypes per sample. After downsampling to 27 000 UMIs, diversity was calculated as the inverse Simpson index using the vegan R package. Paired Mann-Whitney U tests were applied to discordant twin pairs, and Benjamini-Hochberg correction was used for multiple testing. TCRdb reprocessed the reads; each CDR3 protein sequence makes one entry, and DNA is unavailable. The V and J calls come from TCRdb's annotation, not from the publication. This sample's clone table shows 200,000 to 250,000 distinct CDR3 sequences. The ten largest account for around 1.5% of the sample.

Taken from cysteine to phenylalanine, the CDR3 has 16 residues. The protein alone is recorded here. CDR1 KGHSH and CDR2 LQKENI are derived from the germline V gene. The full study reports these points: Distinction between different T cell subtypes could not be achieved in the analysis. No single strong signal or clonotype linked to IBD turned up in the results, so the idea that one exists was not supported. TCRbeta repertoire diversity, by inverse Simpson index, was decreased in IBD patients compared with their healthy co-twins. Because patients were on differing immunosuppressive treatments, the repertoires may have picked up extra background noise and inter-individual variability. No difference in repertoire similarity was observed between concordant and discordant twins, possibly owing to limited statistical power. Fewer clonotypes were shared with other individuals by IBD patients than by healthy twins, most markedly in patients showing signs of disease activity.

This TCR was recovered from a human donor with ulcerative colitis or Crohn's disease, or a healthy co-twin of an affected twin (not recorded which). The V and J segments used are TRBV18 and TRBJ1-3. Sequencing was carried out using blood. The CDR3 region reads CASSPQEGISGNTIYF.